Listed below are T cell receptor beta chains from one sample, sequenced in a study of cytotoxic CD8 clonotypes in ibrutinib-treated CLL. The protocol was immunoSEQ multiplex PCR, while the TCRdb copy is restricted to in-frame clones and leaves out a portion. The sample consists of 70,000 to 85,000 clones, around 81% of them appearing once. The sequencing here drew on PBMCs, taken at disease progression, from a patient treated with ibrutinib. The source of these receptors is a human donor with chronic lymphocytic leukemia. CDR3s include the opening cysteine and the closing phenylalanine or tryptophan. The D gene is left open where the match is weak. Where a row states a size, it is once, few, many or the class of an expanded clone; other rows omit it.

clone size,D gene,V gene,J gene,CDR3 DNA,CDR3 protein
NA,NA,TRBV12-5,TRBJ1-1,TGTGCTAGTGGTTTGAAGTATTCGCTGGATGAAGCTTTCTTT,CASGLKYSLDEAFF
NA,NA,TRBV5-6,TRBJ2-5,TGTGCCAGCAGCTATAGAGAGACCCAGTACTTC,CASSYRETQYF
NA,NA,TRBV2,TRBJ1-3,TGTGCCAGCAGGGCGGACTCTGGAAACACCATATATTTT,CASRADSGNTIYF
few,NA,TRBV15,TRBJ2-7,TGTGCCACCAGCAGAGAGGGTTTCATTCGGCCGTACGAGCAGTACTTC,CATSREGFIRPYEQYF
few,NA,TRBV7-9,TRBJ1-5,TGTGCCAGCAGCTTTGGGGCAGGAGGAGATCAGCCCCAGCATTTT,CASSFGAGGDQPQHF
NA,NA,TRBV6-5,TRBJ2-7,TGTGCCAGCAGTTCAATGGGGGGGCCCTACGAGCAGTACTTC,CASSSMGGPYEQYF
NA,NA,TRBV5-1,TRBJ2-2,TGCGCCAGCAGCTCCTTTAGCCCGGGAAGGTTCACCGGGGAGCTGTTTTTT,CASSSFSPGRFTGELFF
NA,NA,TRBV2,TRBJ1-4,TGTGCCAGCAGCGTAAATTGGGGCGCTCGTGAAAAACTGTTTTTT,CASSVNWGAREKLFF
NA,TRBD1,TRBV2,TRBJ2-1,TGTGCCAGCAGTCGGACAGGGGTAATAAATGAGCAGTTCTTC,CASSRTGVINEQFF
NA,TRBD2,TRBV2,TRBJ2-3,TGTGCCAGCAGTAGGACTAGCGGACCCACAGATACGCAGTATTTT,CASSRTSGPTDTQYF
once,NA,TRBV5-1,TRBJ1-5,TGCGCCAGCAGCTTGGGGGGGGCCGGCAATCAGCCCCAGCATTTT,CASSLGGAGNQPQHF
NA,TRBD1,TRBV4-1,TRBJ1-5,TGCGCCAGCAGCTTATTTGTTTCGGGACAGTATCAGCCCCAGCATTTT,CASSLFVSGQYQPQHF
NA,NA,TRBV28,TRBJ1-6,TGTGCCAGCACCACCAGACAGAATTCACCCCTCCACTTT,CASTTRQNSPLHF
few,NA,TRBV5-4,TRBJ2-3,TGTGCCAGCAGCTTGGGTCATAGCAGTACAGATACGCAGTATTTT,CASSLGHSSTDTQYF
NA,NA,TRBV19,TRBJ1-6,TGTGCCAGCCAGTTGCAGGCCAGCTCCTATAATTCACCCCTCCACTTT,CASQLQASSYNSPLHF
few,NA,TRBV2,TRBJ1-5,TGTGCCAGCAGTGACAGGAGCAATCAGCCCCAGCATTTT,CASSDRSNQPQHF
NA,NA,TRBV2,TRBJ1-6,TGTGCCAGCAGTGAGGGTACAGGCCTTAATTCACCCCTCCACTTT,CASSEGTGLNSPLHF
NA,NA,TRBV2,TRBJ2-7,TGTGCCAGCAGTGATTGGCAGGGAGTTTCGAGGGCGTACGAGCAGTACTTC,CASSDWQGVSRAYEQYF
few,NA,TRBV6-4,TRBJ1-5,TGTGCCAGCGCTAGGGCGGCTTATCAGCCCCAGCATTTT,CASARAAYQPQHF
once,NA,TRBV7-2,TRBJ2-6,TGTGCCAGCAGCTCCCTGGTGGGCTTGGCAGGGGCCAACGTCCTGACTTTC,CASSSLVGLAGANVLTF
NA,NA,TRBV4-1,TRBJ2-7,TGCGCCAGCAGGAAGAAGCAGACAGTTGGAGAATACGAGCAGTACTTC,CASRKKQTVGEYEQYF
NA,NA,TRBV5-1,TRBJ2-7,TGCGCCAGCAGTTGGGCAGGGACGAGGACCTACGAGCAGTACTTC,CASSWAGTRTYEQYF
NA,NA,TRBV19,TRBJ1-1,TGTGCCAGTAGTATAGTGGGGGTAGTCACTGAAGCTTTCTTT,CASSIVGVVTEAFF
NA,TRBD1,TRBV6-6,TRBJ1-4,TGTGCCACCGGACAGGGGGGTGAAAAACTGTTTTTT,CATGQGGEKLFF
NA,NA,TRBV6-5,TRBJ2-7,TGTGCCAGCAGCGACAAGACTCCGCCGGGCGCCGAGCAGTACTTC,CASSDKTPPGAEQYF
NA,TRBD2,TRBV4-1,TRBJ2-2,TGCGCCAGCAGCCACCCCAGCGGGACGAGGAACACCGGGGAGCTGTTTTTT,CASSHPSGTRNTGELFF
NA,NA,TRBV27,TRBJ1-6,TGTGCCAGCAGCCGGGAACAACTATCACCCCTCCACTTT,CASSREQLSPLHF
NA,TRBD2,TRBV27,TRBJ2-1,TGTGCCAGCAGTTTATTTGTCCAGCGGGGGGGCGATGAGCAGTTCTTC,CASSLFVQRGGDEQFF
NA,NA,TRBV6-6,TRBJ1-5,TGTGCCAGCAAGGTGCAGCCCCAGCATTTT,CASKVQPQHF
NA,NA,TRBV5-4,TRBJ1-1,TGTGCCAGCAGCTTTTACCGGGGTGGGAACACTGAAGCTTTCTTT,CASSFYRGGNTEAFF
NA,TRBD1,TRBV27,TRBJ2-3,TGTGCCAGCAGTTTTGATAGGGGGCTAGGCGCAGATACGCAGTATTTT,CASSFDRGLGADTQYF
NA,NA,TRBV18,TRBJ1-3,TGTGCCAGCTCACCGACTACAGGCTTACTATCTGGAAACACCATATATTTT,CASSPTTGLLSGNTIYF
few,NA,TRBV18,TRBJ2-2,TGTGCCAGCTCATTTCCCGGGACAACAAACCGGCTAGGACACCGGGAGCTGTTTTTT,CASSFPGTTNRLGHRELFF
NA,NA,TRBV5-1,TRBJ1-1,TGCGCCAGCAGCCCCTCGGAGAAAGCTTTCTTT,CASSPSEKAFF